This TCR beta chain comes out of a study of shared clonotypes between healthy human individuals. Study at large: Each donor's CD8 memory used one plate, CD8 naive two, each CD4 subset three.

Germline assignment: CDR1 SGHDN and CDR2 FVKESK. With 1 base removed from V and 6 bases from J, the gap between germline ends came to 26 bases. The CDR3 contains 19 residues. As regards this clone: Its antigen is not known.

Libraries were prepared by immunoSEQ multiplex PCR; TCRdb keeps only in-frame clonotypes and omits some of them. The sample contains around 600,000 clones, 95% to 98% of which appear only once. Cells designated naive CD8 were CD45RO-negative and were positively selected for CCR7, with terminally differentiated effector memory CD45RA+ cells excluded. Study-level results: The study found lower generation probabilities in non-shared clonotypes than in those shared by all four donors.

The material sequenced was naive CD8+ T cells sorted from blood. The receptor was isolated from a young man in good health. The V call is TRBV14, the J call TRBJ2-3; D is unclear. CDR3 coding DNA: TGTGCCAGCAGCCAAGGTTCGGAACGGGCCTTACCTCTGCGGGATACGCAGTATTTT. It encodes CASSQGSERALPLRDTQYF. Complete variable domain (other parts from reference TRBV14 and TRBJ2-3): EAGVTQFPSHSVIEKGQTVTLRCDPISGHDNLYWYRRVMGKEIKFLLHFVKESKQDESGMPNNRFLAERTGGTYSTLKVQPAELEDSGVYFCASSQGSERALPLRDTQYFGPGTRLTVL.